This passage covers 27 T cell receptor beta chains from one sample sequenced in a study of T cell clonotyping in hematopoietic cell transplantation. Repertoires were generated with immunoSEQ multiplex PCR, while TCRdb's copy carries only in-frame clones and drops some. The data contain roughly 27,000 clones, almost 96% of them singletons. The specimen was peripheral blood mononuclear cells. The receptors stem from a man aged 50-60 years in good health. Some clones in this sample may be carry-over from other donors' samples.

J is TRBJ1-3 and V is TRBV9; D ambiguous. Germline values: CDR1 SGDLS, CDR2 YYNGEE. The CDR3 length is 14 residues. Trimming removed 0 bases at V and 4 bases at J, with 8 bases between. In nucleotides, the CDR3 is TGTGCCAGCAGCGTAGAAGCGATCGGAAACACCATATATTTT. This sequence encodes CASSVEAIGNTIYF. Supplemented by reference TRBV9 and TRBJ1-3, the full variable domain reads DSGVTQTPKHLITATGQRVTLRCSPRSGDLSVYWYQQSLDQGLQFLIQYYNGEERAKGNILERFSAQQFPDLHSELNLSSLELGDSALYFCASSVEAIGNTIYFGEGSWLTVV.

The gene calls are TRBV5-6 and TRBJ2-7; no firm D call. CDR1 SGHDT and CDR2 YYEEEE come from the germline V gene. Trimming removed 4 bases from V and 3 bases from J, with 5 bases in between. This CDR3 comprises 11 residues. CDR3 amino acids: CASSLDYEQYF. The DNA of the CDR3 is TGTGCCAGCAGCCTAGACTACGAGCAGTACTTC.

The gene calls are TRBV7-9 and TRBJ1-2; D not resolved. The CDR3 runs to 14 residues. Trimming stripped 3 bases from V and 0 bases from J, with 8 bases between. Germline assignment: CDR1 SEHNR and CDR2 FQNEAQ (reference sequence). CDR3 nucleotide sequence: TGTGCCAGCAGCTTGGGAGGTACTAACTATGGCTACACCTTC. Translating it yields CASSLGGTNYGYTF.

The V and J genes are TRBV27 and TRBJ1-6, with TRBD1 as a possible D gene (5 bases). The ends were cut back, 1 base at V and 4 bases at J, with 11 bases in the middle. The CDR3 covers 16 residues. Looked up from germline, CDR1 is MNHEY and CDR2 is SMNVEV (reference sequence). In DNA form, the CDR3 reads TGTGCCAGCAGTTTATTCCAGGGCGGTTATAATTCACCCCTCCACTTT. Translating it yields CASSLFQGGYNSPLHF.

V is TRBV7-3 and J is TRBJ2-7; D might be TRBD2 (5 bases). The CDR3 sequence is 14 residues long. Trimming removed 3 bases at V and 1 base at J, with 10 bases between. Germline V gene data show CDR1 as SGHTA and CDR2 as FQGTGA. In DNA form, the CDR3 reads TGTGCCAGCAGCTTCCTCCGAGGGTCCTACGAGCAGTACTTC. As protein: CASSFLRGSYEQYF.

The chain employs TRBV9 and TRBJ1-6; 7 bases are shared with TRBD1. The length of the CDR3 is 17 residues. The germline CDR1 and CDR2 sequences are SGDLS and YYNGEE. V lost 3 bases, J lost 7 bases, and 13 bases stayed unmatched. The CDR3 loop reads CASSATGGGQINSPLHF. CDR3 sequence (DNA): TGTGCCAGCAGCGCAACCGGCGGGGGACAGATAAATTCACCCCTCCACTTT. Using reference TRBV9 and TRBJ1-6 for the parts outside the CDR3, the full variable domain is DSGVTQTPKHLITATGQRVTLRCSPRSGDLSVYWYQQSLDQGLQFLIQYYNGEERAKGNILERFSAQQFPDLHSELNLSSLELGDSALYFCASSATGGGQINSPLHFGNGTRLTVT.

The V gene is TRBV5-1, the J gene TRBJ1-6; D remains ambiguous. This CDR3 contains 15 residues. The germline CDR1 and CDR2 sequences are SGHRS and YFSETQ. Trimming took off 3 bases at V and 5 bases at J, with 12 bases between the two ends. The CDR3, as DNA: TGCGCCAGCAGCTACTACGGACTGAATAATTCACCCCTCCACTTT. Translated: CASSYYGLNNSPLHF.

The chain uses TRBV30 and TRBJ2-3; TRBD2 agrees at 12 bases. CDR3 length equals 15 residues. Germline V lookup: CDR1 GTSNPN, CDR2 SVGIG (reference sequence). V lost 4 bases, J lost 3 bases, and 5 bases stayed unmatched. Here the CDR3 DNA reads TGTGCCTGGAATCTAGCGGGGGGGCCTACAGATACGCAGTATTTT. This sequence encodes CAWNLAGGPTDTQYF.

The V and J genes are TRBV30 and TRBJ1-5; perhaps TRBD1 as D (5 bases). CDR1 and CDR2 (germline): GTSNPN, SVGIG (reference sequence). The CDR3 is made up of 13 amino acids. V lost 3 bases and J 4 bases, leaving 10 bases between the germline ends. CDR3 loop: CAWSREGNQPQHF. In DNA, the CDR3 is TGTGCCTGGAGCAGGGAGGGAAATCAGCCCCAGCATTTT.

The chain joins TRBV7-2 to TRBJ1-1; D remains ambiguous. The CDR3 covers 14 residues. V dropped 1 base and J dropped 4 bases, with 10 bases sitting between them. From germline, CDR1 is SGHTA and CDR2 FQGNSA. CDR3 sequence reads: CASSLDQDATEAFF. The CDR3, as DNA: TGTGCCAGCAGCTTAGACCAAGATGCCACTGAAGCTTTCTTT.

CDR3 loop: CASSPQGFGNDYEQYF. The CDR3 nucleotides are TGTGCCAGCAGCCCTCAGGGGTTCGGGAATGACTACGAGCAGTACTTC. The chain combines TRBV2 with TRBJ2-7; TRBD1 is a possible D gene (6 bases). V shed 6 bases and J shed 3 bases, with 21 bases lying between them. The CDR3 loop spans 16 amino acids. Germline V gene sequence: CDR1 SNHLY, CDR2 FYNNEI.

In this sample, this clone turned up once. The chain couples TRBV6-5 to TRBJ2-1; 12 bases are a match to TRBD1. Germline CDR1 is MNHEY and CDR2 is SVGAGI. CDR3 length equals 15 residues. V dropped 5 bases and J dropped 9; count of bases not matched to a gene: 8. CDR3 in amino acids: CASSVPGQGAGEQFF. The CDR3 nucleotides are TGTGCCAGCAGTGTACCGGGACAGGGGGCCGGTGAGCAGTTCTTC.

The gene calls are TRBV6-6 and TRBJ2-2, with 8 bases that match TRBD1. This CDR3 region has 14 residues. The trim removed 4 bases at V and 4 bases at J, leaving 2 bases unmatched. The germline CDR1 and CDR2 sequences are MNHNY and SVGAGI (reference sequence). The CDR3 loop reads CASSSTGGTGELFF. The CDR3 DNA is TGTGCCAGCAGTTCCACAGGGGGCACCGGGGAGCTGTTTTTT.

The chain links TRBV13 to TRBJ2-1; 7 bases map to TRBD1. Germline loops: CDR1 PRHDT, CDR2 FYEKMQ (reference sequence). The V gene end was trimmed by 5 bases and the J gene end by 4 bases; junction bases not matched to a gene: 5. There are 14 residues in the CDR3. CDR3 amino acids: CASSMGQPYNEQFF. DNA for the CDR3: TGTGCCAGCAGCATGGGACAGCCTTACAATGAGCAGTTCTTC.

The rearrangement links TRBV11-3 to TRBJ2-3, with a possible D match to TRBD2 (6 bases). CDR1 and CDR2 from the germline V gene are SGHNT and YENEEA. The CDR3 runs to 13 residues. The V end lost 5 bases, the J end lost 3 bases, and 9 bases lay between the germline ends. The CDR3: CASSVGTTDTQYF. The CDR3, as DNA: TGTGCCAGCAGCGTGGGGACTACAGATACGCAGTATTTT.

The V and J genes are TRBV7-2 and TRBJ1-5; TRBD1 agrees at 9 bases. CDR1 SGHTA and CDR2 FQGNSA come from the germline V gene. CDR3 length equals 15 residues. The V and J ends lost 1 base and 4 bases, in that order; junction bases with no gene match: 2. CDR3 protein: CASSLGDRVNQPQHF. CDR3 DNA: TGTGCCAGCAGCTTAGGGGACAGGGTTAATCAGCCCCAGCATTTT. The full variable domain, completed using reference TRBV7-2 and TRBJ1-5, is GAGVSQSPSNKVTEKGKDVELRCDPISGHTALYWYRQSLGQGLEFLIYFQGNSAPDKSGLPSDRFSAERTGGSVSTLTIQRTQQEDSAVYLCASSLGDRVNQPQHFGDGTRLSIL.

This chain joins TRBV5-6 and TRBJ2-7; tentative D call: TRBD2 (6 bases). Germline assignment: CDR1 SGHDT and CDR2 YYEEEE. Trimming took 4 bases from V and 4 from J, leaving 15 bases between them. This CDR3 has 14 amino acids. CDR3 DNA sequence: TGTGCCAGCAGCCGCGGGACTGAAACGTACGAGCAGTACTTC. Translated: CASSRGTETYEQYF.

Here the CDR3 DNA reads TGTGCCAGCGTACCCTTTAGGGACAGGGGGCAGCCCCAGCATTTT. Translation gives CASVPFRDRGQPQHF. This chain joins TRBV19 and TRBJ1-5; 11 positions agree with TRBD1. The CDR3 has 15 residues. The V and J ends lost 9 bases and 7 bases, in that order; junction bases with no gene match: 11. The V gene's germline CDR1 is LNHDA and CDR2 SQIVND (reference sequence).

V and J are TRBV12-5 and TRBJ1-2; the match to TRBD1 covers 9 bases. Trimming removed 6 bases from V and 8 bases from J; junction bases left unmatched: 7. This CDR3 spans 13 amino acids. CDR1 and CDR2 from the germline V gene are LGHNT and FRNRAP. The CDR3, as DNA: TGTGCTAGTGGCTTCGGACAGGGGTACGGCTACACCTTC. It encodes CASGFGQGYGYTF.

V usage is TRBV7-8 and J usage is TRBJ1-2, with D unclear. V lost 0 bases and J lost 4, with 12 bases in between. This CDR3 contains 15 residues. Germline values: CDR1 SGHVS, CDR2 FQNEAQ. The CDR3 is CASSLAVSGTYGYTF. CDR3 sequence (DNA): TGTGCCAGCAGCTTAGCGGTCTCAGGAACCTATGGCTACACCTTC.

The table lists this clone with a count of one. This chain links TRBV14 with TRBJ2-1; 9 bases are a match to TRBD2. From germline, CDR1 is SGHDN and CDR2 FVKESK. The CDR3 runs to 17 residues. V shed 3 bases, J shed 10 bases, and the junction held 16 bases outside the gene matches. The CDR3 coding sequence is TGTGCCAGCAGCCACCAAGTGGGGCGGGGGGGCCTTTGGGAGCAGTTCTTC. It codes for CASSHQVGRGGLWEQFF.

The CDR3 region has the DNA TGCGCCAGCAGCCAAATGGCAGCGGGATCATTCTACGAGCAGTACTTC. It codes for CASSQMAAGSFYEQYF. The chain links TRBV4-1 to TRBJ2-7, with 7 bases lining up with TRBD2. This CDR3 spans 16 amino acids. CDR1 and CDR2 (germline): MGHRA, YSYEKL. Trimming took 2 bases from V and 3 from J; bases not matched to a gene: 10.

The chain combines TRBV2 with TRBJ2-2; TRBD1 agrees at 9 bases. CDR3 length equals 14 residues. V dropped 6 bases and J dropped 8; count of bases not matched to a gene: 7. Looked up from germline, CDR1 is SNHLY and CDR2 is FYNNEI. DNA for the CDR3: TGTGCCAGCAGCGTTGACAGGGGGGGAGGGGAGCTGTTTTTT. It specifies CASSVDRGGGELFF.

The CDR3 DNA reads as TGTGCCAGCAGCCCACCGTGGGATACGCAGTATTTT. It specifies CASSPPWDTQYF. V and J are TRBV27 and TRBJ2-3; D is uncertain. Germline assignment: CDR1 MNHEY and CDR2 SMNVEV (reference sequence). V lost 6 bases and J 6 bases, leaving 10 bases between the germline ends. The CDR3 consists of 12 residues.

This chain connects TRBV2 to TRBJ1-5, with D hard to call. Germline CDR1 and CDR2: SNHLY and FYNNEI. The CDR3 sequence is 13 residues long. V was trimmed by 6 bases and J by 0 bases, leaving 6 bases between them. The CDR3, as DNA: TGTGCCAGCAGAAGGAATAGCAATCAGCCCCAGCATTTT. Encoded protein: CASRRNSNQPQHF. The full variable domain, its missing parts supplied by reference TRBV2 and TRBJ1-5, is EPEVTQTPSHQVTQMGQEVILRCVPISNHLYFYWYRQILGQKVEFLVSFYNNEISEKSEIFDDQFSVERPDGSNFTLKIRSTKLEDSAMYFCASRRNSNQPQHFGDGTRLSIL.

The rearrangement links TRBV27 to TRBJ1-2, with D hard to call. V was clipped by 8 bases and J by 4 bases, with 17 bases between them. CDR1 is MNHEY, CDR2 SMNVEV, per germline (reference sequence). CDR3 size: 14 residues. CDR3 bases: TGTGCCAGCGGGTCAGCCCGCGACCTCTATGGCTACACCTTC. It is translated as CASGSARDLYGYTF.

This clone was counted once. CDR3 residues: CASSLAGTGVNTEAFF. CDR3 DNA: TGTGCCAGCAGCTTAGCGGGGACAGGGGTCAACACTGAAGCTTTCTTT. The genes are TRBV7-9 and TRBJ1-1; 10 bases fit TRBD1. Losses at the gene ends were 0 bases for V and 2 bases for J; bases not matched to a gene: 3. The CDR3 has 16 amino acids. Germline CDR1 and CDR2: SEHNR and FQNEAQ (reference sequence).